This T cell receptor beta chain comes out of a study of T-cell memory formation after mild COVID-19 (dated by TCRdb to the early 2020s). Context from the whole study: Most TCR sequence clusters were specific to one of the two donors. The cohort comprised two young, previously healthy adult volunteers, one female and one male. In two donors, T-cell clones that expanded and contracted after mild COVID-19 were followed by sequencing TCRalpha and TCRbeta repertoires longitudinally.

Results the study describes overall, beyond this receptor: Contracting CD4+ clones were located mainly in the CM and EM memory subsets, whereas CD8+ clones were found to be enriched in EMRA. SARS-CoV-2 specificity was not confirmed for the second-wave clones peaking on day 37. Balanced CD4/CD8 phenotypes were observed for clones contracting from day 15 to 85, whereas a bias towards CD4+ was observed for a second wave of clones expanding from day 15 to 37. Only a couple of mild cases were covered by the study, and larger cohorts that include severe cases with pre-infection samples were considered necessary. Some responding clones were detected in pre-infection memory, suggesting pre-existing cross-reactive memory T cells joined the SARS-CoV-2 response.

Taken from the germline V gene (reference sequence), the CDR1 and CDR2 loops are SEHNR and FQNEAQ. The CDR3 holds 18 amino acids from the cysteine to the phenylalanine. The read is trimmed to its CDR3 DNA, 54 bases read in frame from base 1. The germline V end is reduced by 5 bases and the J end by 4 bases; junction bases left unmatched: 14. Sequencing took place on an Illumina NovaSeq 6000. Using 5'RACE with constant-segment primers, TCRalpha and TCRbeta cDNA libraries were constructed, with sample barcodes and unique molecular identifiers added in the process. Trizol reagent was used to extract RNA from every sample. Amplification of the libraries took two PCR steps, and the second step added a second sample barcode plus Illumina TruSeq adapters. Sequencing of libraries was performed on an Illumina NovaSeq with 2 x 150 bp paired-end reads. As for the authors' bioinformatics: Demultiplexing of reads and collapsing into UMI-guided consensus sequences were performed with migec v1.2.7. With mixcr v2.1.11, UMI consensuses were aligned to TRA and TRB V and J templates and assembled into clonotypes. A clonotype was counted as expanded or contracted only if both edgeR and NoisET called the change significant, with noise models trained on biological replicates. For edgeR calls, the thresholds were a false discovery rate-adjusted p below 0.01 and a log2 fold-change of 1. PCA with hierarchical clustering of max-normalized trajectories of the 1000 most abundant clonotypes was used as exploratory dynamics analysis. Each responding clone was given a CD4 or CD8 phenotype based on the CD4+ and CD8+ repertoires, which had been sequenced separately. TCRdb reworked the public reads: Q25 trimming with fastp, MiXCR clone assembly, productive beta chains retained. CDR3 protein sequences are deduplicated, and each keeps its most common genes and DNA. The V and J calls and clone size are TCRdb's, not the authors'. In this sample the table shows roughly 89,000 distinct CDR3 sequences, around 15% of which occur a single time. The ten largest clones represent 39% of the sample.

This clonotype was recorded a few times. This receptor's antigen is unknown. No base quality information exists; no much larger clone differs at one position. Ficoll-Paque density gradient centrifugation was used to isolate PBMCs. In this chain, TRBV7-9 is recombined with TRBJ2-3; 11 nucleotides in the junction match TRBD2. Input material: PBMCs or a T cell subset sorted from them (not recorded which). The source of this sequence is a man aged 18 to 30 who had mild COVID-19 (a few samples of this study predate the infection). The sample titles of this study are shuffled in the database, so cell type and time point are left out; the donor was told from shared clones. The CDR3 in this case is CASSPERLAGGRADTQYF. The DNA sequence is given as TGTGCCAGCAGCCCCGAGAGATTAGCGGGGGGGCGCGCAGATACGCAGTATTTT.